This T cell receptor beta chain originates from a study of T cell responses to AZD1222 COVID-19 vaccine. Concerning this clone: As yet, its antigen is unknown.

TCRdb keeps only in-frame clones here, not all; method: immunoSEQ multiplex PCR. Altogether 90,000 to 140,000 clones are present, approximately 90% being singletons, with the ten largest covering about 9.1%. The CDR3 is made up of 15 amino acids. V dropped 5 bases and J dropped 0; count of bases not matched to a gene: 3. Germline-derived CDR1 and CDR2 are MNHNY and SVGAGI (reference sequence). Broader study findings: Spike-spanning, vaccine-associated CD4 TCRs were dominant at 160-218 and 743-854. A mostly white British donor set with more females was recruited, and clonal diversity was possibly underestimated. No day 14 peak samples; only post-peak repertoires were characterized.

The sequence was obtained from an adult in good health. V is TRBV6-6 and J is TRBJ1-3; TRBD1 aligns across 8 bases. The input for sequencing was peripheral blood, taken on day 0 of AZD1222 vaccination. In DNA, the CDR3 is TGTGCCAGCAGTCCGACAGGGGACTCTGGAAACACCATATATTTT. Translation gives CASSPTGDSGNTIYF.